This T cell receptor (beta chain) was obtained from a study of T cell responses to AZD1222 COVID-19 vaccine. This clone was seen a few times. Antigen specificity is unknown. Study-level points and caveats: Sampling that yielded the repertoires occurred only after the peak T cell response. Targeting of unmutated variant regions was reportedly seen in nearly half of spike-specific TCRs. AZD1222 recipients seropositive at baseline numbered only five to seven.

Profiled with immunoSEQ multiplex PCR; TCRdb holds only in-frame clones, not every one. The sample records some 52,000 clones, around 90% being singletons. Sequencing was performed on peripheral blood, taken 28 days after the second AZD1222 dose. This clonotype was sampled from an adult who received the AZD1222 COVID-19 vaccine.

CDR3 in amino acids: CASSFSGNTIYF. DNA for the CDR3: TGTGCCAGCAGTTTTTCTGGAAACACCATATATTTT. V and J are TRBV5-4 and TRBJ1-3; D gene ambiguous. Germline V gene data show CDR1 as SGHNT and CDR2 as YYREEE (reference sequence). The CDR3 consists of 12 residues. The germline V and J ends were trimmed by 5 bases and 1 base, with 4 bases remaining between them. Filled out from reference TRBV5-4 and TRBJ1-3, the complete variable domain reads ETGVTQSPTHLIKTRGQQVTLRCSSQSGHNTVSWYQQALGQGPQFIFQYYREEENGRGNFPPRFSGLQFPNYSSELNVNALELDDSALYLCASSFSGNTIYFGEGSWLTVV.